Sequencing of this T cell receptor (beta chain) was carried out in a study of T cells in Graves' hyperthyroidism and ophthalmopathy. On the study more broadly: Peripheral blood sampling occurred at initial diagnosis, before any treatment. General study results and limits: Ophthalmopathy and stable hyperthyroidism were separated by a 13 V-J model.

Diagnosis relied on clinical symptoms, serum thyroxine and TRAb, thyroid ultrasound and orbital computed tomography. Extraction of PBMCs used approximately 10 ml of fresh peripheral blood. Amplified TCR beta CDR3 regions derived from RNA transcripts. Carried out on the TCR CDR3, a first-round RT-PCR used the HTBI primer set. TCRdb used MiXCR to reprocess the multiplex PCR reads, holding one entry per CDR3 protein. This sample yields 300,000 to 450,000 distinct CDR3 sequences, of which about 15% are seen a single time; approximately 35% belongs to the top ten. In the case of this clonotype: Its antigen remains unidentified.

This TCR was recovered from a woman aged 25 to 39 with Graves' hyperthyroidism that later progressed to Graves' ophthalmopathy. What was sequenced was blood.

CDR3 DNA sequence: TGCAGTGCTCAGGGACTAGCGGGGGGAAGAAACGTTGATACGCAGTATTTT. This codes for CSAQGLAGGRNVDTQYF. This sequence joins TRBV20-1 and TRBJ2-3; 15 bases agree with TRBD2. CDR1 DFQATT and CDR2 SNEGSKA come from the germline V gene (reference sequence). CDR3 length: 17 residues. J lost 6 bases, V lost 5 bases, and 12 bases had no gene match.